These 13 T cell receptor beta chains came from one sample sequenced in a study of CD8+ T cells in alopecia areata. Extracted RNA was reverse transcribed into cDNA, the sequencing template. Profiled with immunoSEQ multiplex PCR; TCRdb holds only in-frame clones, not every one. This table holds roughly 230,000 clones, less than 50% found once. Treatment given: oral pan-JAK inhibitor, 5-10 mg twice daily. Specimen: CD4+ T cells sorted from blood, collected around week 36, from a patient treated with tofacitinib. The receptors originated from a human donor with alopecia areata.

V and J are TRBV29-1 and TRBJ2-1; TRBD2 matches at 15 bases. The ends lost 4 bases at V and 9 bases at J; junction bases unmatched: 19. Germline V lookup: CDR1 SQVTM, CDR2 ANQGSEA. This CDR3 has 19 residues. The CDR3 nucleotides are TGCAGCGTTGCGAAGGGTGGACTAGCGGGAGGGCCAGGGGGTCCTGAGCAGTTCTTC. It translates to CSVAKGGLAGGPGGPEQFF.

This clone has just a few counts. The chain combines TRBV19 with TRBJ2-1; D is uncertain. Germline CDR1 reads LNHDA; CDR2 reads SQIVND (reference sequence). V was pared by 2 bases and J by 9 bases, with 11 bases between. CDR3 length: 13 amino acids. This CDR3 is CASSILDSSEQFF. The CDR3 nucleotides read TGTGCCAGTAGTATATTAGATTCTTCTGAGCAGTTCTTC.

This clone was counted between two and nine times. This rearrangement joins TRBV7-3 to TRBJ2-2; D possibly uses TRBD1 or TRBD2 (6 bases each). V was clipped by 3 bases and J by 2 bases, with 10 bases between them. Germline V gives CDR1 SGHTA, CDR2 FQGTGA. CDR3 length equals 15 residues. The DNA for the CDR3 is TGTGCCAGCAGCTTTAAGGGGGGTAACACCGGGGAGCTGTTTTTT. Its translation: CASSFKGGNTGELFF.

V usage is TRBV5-1 and J usage is TRBJ2-1, with TRBD2 matching over 7 bases. Germline CDR1 reads SGHRS; CDR2 reads YFSETQ. The length of the CDR3 is 15 residues. Trimming at V came to 0 bases and at J to 6 bases, leaving 6 bases not matched to a gene. The CDR3 sequence is CASSLAGLPSNEQFF. The CDR3 DNA follows: TGCGCCAGCAGCTTGGCGGGACTACCGTCCAATGAGCAGTTCTTC.

This clone has a handful of counts. V and J are TRBV5-1 and TRBJ2-7; the match to TRBD2 covers 8 bases. The germline CDR1 and CDR2 sequences are SGHRS and YFSETQ. The CDR3 runs 14 residues. J gave up 5 bases and V 0 bases, and 4 bases lay outside the gene matches. As DNA, the CDR3 is TGCGCCAGCAGCTTGGGACTAGCGACCCACGAGCAGTACTTC. Its protein is CASSLGLATHEQYF.

In this sample, this clone turned up many times. V is TRBV28 and J is TRBJ2-7; 13 bases are shared with TRBD2. The CDR3 covers 14 residues. Losses at the gene ends were 4 bases for V and 6 bases for J; bases not matched to a gene: 3. CDR1 and CDR2 from the germline V gene are MDHEN and SYDVKM. CDR3 in DNA: TGTGCCAGCAGTTCTCGACTAGCGGGAGGCGAGCAGTACTTC. Its protein is CASSSRLAGGEQYF.

The rearrangement uses TRBV27 and TRBJ1-5; D is possibly TRBD1 (5 bases). Trimming removed 3 bases at V and 1 base at J, with 10 bases between. Per the germline V gene, CDR1 is MNHEY and CDR2 is SMNVEV (reference sequence). The CDR3 consists of 15 residues. The CDR3 coding sequence is TGTGCCAGCAGTTTTGGGGCGTTAAGCAATCAGCCCCAGCATTTT. Encoded protein: CASSFGALSNQPQHF.

The rearrangement uses TRBV5-1 and TRBJ2-3; 14 bases are shared with TRBD2. V lost 3 bases and J lost 2; bases outside the gene matches: 5. The CDR3 consists of 17 residues. Germline V gives CDR1 SGHRS, CDR2 YFSETQ. The CDR3 DNA is TGCGCCAGCAGCTCAGGGACTAGCGGGGGTTTCACAGATACGCAGTATTTT. Translating gives CASSSGTSGGFTDTQYF.

This clone appeared a few times. This rearrangement joins TRBV10-3 to TRBJ2-7; TRBD2 is a possible D gene (6 bases). Germline V lookup: CDR1 ENHRY, CDR2 SYGVKD. Trimming shortened V by 10 bases and J by 3 bases, and 19 bases separated the two germline ends. The CDR3 has 14 residues. In DNA form, the CDR3 reads TGTGCCACCCTACAACCCTCGGAGGGCTACGAGCAGTACTTC. It encodes CATLQPSEGYEQYF.

The V and J genes are TRBV14 and TRBJ1-1, with D perhaps matching TRBD1 (5 bases). Germline V CDR1 and CDR2: SGHDN, FVKESK. The CDR3 totals 15 residues. The V and J ends lost 4 bases and 5 bases respectively, with 17 bases between them. The CDR3 sequence is CASSPLGGAGTEAFF. The CDR3, as DNA: TGTGCCAGCAGCCCCCTTGGAGGGGCCGGAACTGAAGCTTTCTTT.

Ten or more counts support this clone. V gene TRBV7-8 combines with J gene TRBJ2-3; D is possibly TRBD2 (6 bases). V was trimmed by 3 bases and J by 4 bases, leaving 11 bases between them. The length of the CDR3 is 14 residues. CDR1 is SGHVS and CDR2 is FQNEAQ in the germline V gene. DNA of the CDR3: TGTGCCAGCAGCTTCAGACTAGTGGCAGATACGCAGTATTTT. The encoded protein is CASSFRLVADTQYF.

The CDR3: CAWGNTYEQYF. The CDR3 DNA follows: TGTGCCTGGGGGAACACCTACGAGCAGTACTTC. V gene TRBV30 combines with J gene TRBJ2-7; unclear D gene. Trimming took off 5 bases at V and 2 bases at J, with 7 bases between the two ends. The CDR3 spans 11 residues. From germline, CDR1 is GTSNPN and CDR2 SVGIG (reference sequence). The entire variable domain, with the rest obtained from reference TRBV30 and TRBJ2-7, is as follows: SQTIHQWPATLVQPVGSPLSLECTVEGTSNPNLYWYRQAAGRGLQLLFYSVGIGQISSEVPQNLSASRPQDRQFILSSKKLLLSDSGFYLCAWGNTYEQYFGPGTRLTVT.

The chain links TRBV7-2 to TRBJ2-6; the D call may be TRBD1 or TRBD2 (5 bases each). The V and J ends lost 8 bases and 0 bases respectively, with 17 bases between them. This CDR3 is built from 17 residues. The germline V gene has CDR1 SGHTA and CDR2 FQGNSA. CDR3 in amino acids: CASSRAGSGSGANVLTF. CDR3 nucleotides: TGTGCCAGCTCGCGGGCAGGGTCGGGCTCTGGGGCCAACGTCCTGACTTTC.